One TCR beta chain is described in this entry. Antigen specificity is unknown. TCRdb re-called the reads with MiXCR, one entry per CDR3 protein. The sample carries 40,000 to 50,000 distinct CDR3 sequences, 9.5% to 15% recorded once. The sample belongs to a study of type 1 regulatory T cells. The wider study: This in vitro CD4 product, T-allo10, is enriched for Tr1 cells and alloantigen-specific.

Germline lookup yields CDR1 SGHNT and CDR2 YYREEE (reference sequence). Trimming cost V 3 bases and J 1 base, with 7 bases left between them. The CDR3 is 13 amino acids. The sequencing sample was made of cultured non-Tr1 T cells, either the whole culture or a sorted T cell fraction (not recorded which). The chain joins TRBV5-4 to TRBJ2-5; D might be TRBD1 (5 bases). The source is a human donor in good health. This CDR3 reads CASSWTLQETQYF. The CDR3 bases are TGTGCCAGCAGCTGGACACTCCAAGAGACCCAGTACTTC.